Listed here is a single TCR beta chain. Its antigen remains unidentified. The data were obtained in a study of graft-versus-host responses after intestinal transplantation. Study-level findings and limits: High graft-versus-host to host-versus-graft clonal ratios were seen in allografts of patients with graft-donor T cell macrochimerism. Recipient marrow showed GvH clones, some seen first in ileum or blood.

Assay: immunoSEQ multiplex PCR; the TCRdb copy retains only in-frame clones and omits some. This table has roughly 77,000 clones, more than 80% appearing once. The input for sequencing was unstimulated CD8+ T cells sorted from spleen or lymph node cells, taken before intestinal transplant. This TCR came from a human donor who received an intestinal transplant.

The CDR3 loop reads CATSRREGTDTQYF. CDR3 sequence (DNA): TGTGCCACCAGCAGACGCGAGGGCACAGATACGCAGTATTTT. This rearrangement joins TRBV15 to TRBJ2-3; no firm D call. Between the trimmed V and J ends, which lost 2 bases and 1 base, there was a span of 7 bases. The germline gives CDR1 LNHNV, CDR2 YYDKDF (reference sequence). The CDR3 totals 14 residues.